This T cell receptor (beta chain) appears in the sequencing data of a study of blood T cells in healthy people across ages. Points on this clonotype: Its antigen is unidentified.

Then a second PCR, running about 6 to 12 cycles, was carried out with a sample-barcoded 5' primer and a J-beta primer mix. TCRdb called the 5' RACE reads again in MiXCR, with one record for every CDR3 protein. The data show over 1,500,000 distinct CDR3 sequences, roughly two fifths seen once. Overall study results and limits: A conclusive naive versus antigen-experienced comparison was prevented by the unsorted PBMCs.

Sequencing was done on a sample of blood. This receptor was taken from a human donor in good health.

This CDR3 reads CASSLGPAGITYEQYF. Written as DNA, the CDR3 is TGTGCCAGCAGCTTAGGGCCAGCGGGGATTACCTACGAGCAGTACTTC. The V gene is TRBV11-2, the J gene TRBJ2-7; 7 positions match TRBD2. Germline lookup yields CDR1 SGHAT and CDR2 FQNNGV. The CDR3 covers 16 residues. The junction had 8 bases not matched to a gene; V was cut back by 1 base and J by 2 bases.